The next 23 T cell receptor beta chains were all read from a single sample in a study of T cell responses to AZD1222 COVID-19 vaccine. Profiled with immunoSEQ multiplex PCR; TCRdb holds only in-frame clones, not every one. The sample lists some 80,000 clones, about nine tenths occurring once. Sequencing was performed on peripheral blood, taken 28 days after the second dose of the MenACWY control vaccine. These receptors came from an adult who received the MenACWY meningococcal vaccine as a control.

V is TRBV12-3 or TRBV12-4 and J is TRBJ1-6, with 10 bases lining up with TRBD1. This CDR3 contains 13 residues. V trimming: 7 bases; J trimming: 10 bases; junction bases outside the gene matches: 4. The CDR3 protein is CASKDRGGSPLHF. The DNA of the CDR3 is TGTGCCAGCAAGGACAGGGGGGGATCACCCCTCCACTTT.

The chain employs TRBV5-5 and TRBJ1-3, with no clear D. V lost 0 bases, J lost 1 base, and 8 bases lay in between. The CDR3 loop spans 15 amino acids. Germline CDR1 reads SGHKS; CDR2 reads YYEKEE (reference sequence). The CDR3 DNA is TGTGCCAGCAGCTTGGGGGCAGAGTCTGGAAACACCATATATTTT. Its translation is CASSLGAESGNTIYF.

This clone turned up a few times. The V call is TRBV25-1, the J call TRBJ2-7; D unresolved. The CDR3 consists of 11 residues. Germline V CDR1 and CDR2: MGHDK, SYGVNS. Trimming removed 8 bases from V and 5 bases from J, with 10 bases in between. CDR3 amino acids: CASAPGDEQYF. In DNA form, the CDR3 reads TGTGCCAGCGCCCCAGGCGACGAGCAGTACTTC.

The rearrangement uses TRBV7-2 and TRBJ1-1; TRBD1 aligns across 9 bases. CDR1 and CDR2 from the germline V gene are SGHTA and FQGNSA. J was trimmed by 4 bases and V by 5 bases; bases with no gene match: 5. The CDR3 sequence is 14 residues long. CDR3 sequence (DNA): TGTGCCAGCAGCACCGACAGGGGGAGCACTGAAGCTTTCTTT. This codes for CASSTDRGSTEAFF.

The chain is built from TRBV11-2 and TRBJ2-6, with D possibly being TRBD1 (5 bases). Per germline, CDR1 SGHAT and CDR2 FQNNGV. Trimming stripped 3 bases from V and 0 bases from J, with 9 bases between. The CDR3 is made up of 16 amino acids. CDR3 residues: CASSLRQLSGANVLTF. The DNA of the CDR3 is TGTGCCAGCAGCTTGCGACAGCTCTCTGGGGCCAACGTCCTGACTTTC.

The chain combines TRBV2 with TRBJ2-2, with D perhaps being TRBD1 or TRBD2 (5 bases each). The V gene lost 2 bases and the J gene lost 4 bases, with 17 bases spanning the gap. The CDR3 is 17 residues long. Germline CDR1 reads SNHLY; CDR2 reads FYNNEI. The CDR3 sequence is CASSEISLAGSTGELFF. The DNA of the CDR3 is TGTGCCAGCAGTGAAATCTCCCTAGCAGGGTCCACCGGGGAGCTGTTTTTT. The entire variable domain, with the rest obtained from reference TRBV2 and TRBJ2-2, is as follows: EPEVTQTPSHQVTQMGQEVILRCVPISNHLYFYWYRQILGQKVEFLVSFYNNEISEKSEIFDDQFSVERPDGSNFTLKIRSTKLEDSAMYFCASSEISLAGSTGELFFGEGSRLTVL.

V is TRBV11-2 and J is TRBJ1-6; 8 bases agree with TRBD1. Germline assignment: CDR1 SGHAT and CDR2 FQNNGV. This CDR3 region has 15 residues. V dropped 0 bases and J dropped 10; count of bases not matched to a gene: 5. The CDR3 region is CASSLDAGGGSPLHF. As DNA, the CDR3 is TGTGCCAGCAGCTTAGATGCAGGGGGCGGCTCACCCCTCCACTTT.

The CDR3 bases are TGTGCCAGCAGCTTACAGTCTAGCGGGGGTGGTGTCAATGAGCAGTTCTTC. Its protein is CASSLQSSGGGVNEQFF. The chain links TRBV7-2 to TRBJ2-1; TRBD2 aligns across 10 bases. The CDR3 covers 17 residues. The ends lost 2 bases at V and 6 bases at J; junction bases unmatched: 10. Germline V gene lookup returns CDR1 SGHTA and CDR2 FQGNSA.

The chain is built from TRBV30 and TRBJ1-2; D may be TRBD1 (6 bases). Trimming took 0 bases from V and 7 from J, leaving 15 bases between them. The CDR3 extends over 14 amino acids. The germline V gene encodes CDR1 GTSNPN and CDR2 SVGIG (reference sequence). The CDR3 region is CAWSVLIGGGGYTF. DNA of the CDR3: TGTGCCTGGAGTGTACTAATTGGGGGCGGTGGCTACACCTTC.

CDR3 nucleotide sequence: TGCGCCAGCAGCTTCGGGACTAGTGAGGAGACCCAGTACTTC. The encoded protein is CASSFGTSEETQYF. This chain uses TRBV5-1 with TRBJ2-5; 8 bases are shared with TRBD2. V lost 2 bases and J lost 5; bases outside the gene matches: 5. Germline-derived CDR1 and CDR2 are SGHRS and YFSETQ. The CDR3 sequence is 14 residues long.

The chain links TRBV10-3 to TRBJ2-7; TRBD1 matches 11 bases. CDR3 length equals 14 residues. J gave up 0 bases and V 10 bases, and 5 bases lay outside the gene matches. CDR1 is ENHRY and CDR2 is SYGVKD in the germline V gene. CDR3 in amino acids: CATGGTGGSYEQYF. The CDR3 bases are TGTGCCACCGGGGGGACAGGGGGCTCCTACGAGCAGTACTTC.

V is TRBV19 and J is TRBJ2-1; D possibly corresponds to TRBD1 (5 bases). CDR3 length: 15 residues. Germline V CDR1 and CDR2: LNHDA, SQIVND (reference sequence). V lost 7 bases to trimming and J lost 0 bases, with 13 bases between them. CDR3 sequence (DNA): TGTGCCAGTACACGACAGCCCCGCTCCTACAATGAGCAGTTCTTC. Its protein is CASTRQPRSYNEQFF.

The CDR3 sequence is CASSYWDRGETQYF. CDR3 in DNA: TGTGCCAGCAGTTACTGGGACAGGGGAGAGACCCAGTACTTC. This sequence joins TRBV6-5 and TRBJ2-5; 10 positions match TRBD1. This CDR3 has 14 amino acids. Germline V gene lookup returns CDR1 MNHEY and CDR2 SVGAGI. The V segment lost 1 base and the J segment 4 bases; nucleotides outside the gene matches: 0.

The chain uses TRBV5-1 and TRBJ2-7, with D possibly being TRBD2 (7 bases). In germline, CDR1 is SGHRS, CDR2 YFSETQ. This CDR3 is built from 13 residues. With 2 bases removed from V and 6 bases from J, the gap between germline ends came to 12 bases. The CDR3: CASSFGGAGEQYF. The CDR3 nucleotides are TGCGCCAGCAGCTTTGGGGGGGCGGGCGAGCAGTACTTC. The full variable domain, with the rest looked up from reference TRBV5-1 and TRBJ2-7, is KAGVTQTPRYLIKTRGQQVTLSCSPISGHRSVSWYQQTPGQGLQFLFEYFSETQRNKGNFPGRFSGRQFSNSRSEMNVSTLELGDSALYLCASSFGGAGEQYFGPGTRLTVT.

The gene calls are TRBV6-5 and TRBJ1-1, with D uncertain. CDR1 and CDR2 (germline): MNHEY, SVGAGI. V shed 0 bases and J shed 7 bases, with 12 bases lying between them. The length of the CDR3 is 14 residues. The CDR3 region has the DNA TGTGCCAGCAGTTACTCGAGGTCCAGAGTTGAAGCTTTCTTT. Translation: CASSYSRSRVEAFF.

The V and J genes are TRBV20-1 and TRBJ2-4; D unclear. Trimming cost V 3 bases and J 0 bases, with 15 bases left between them. The CDR3 is 16 amino acids. Germline V gene data show CDR1 as DFQATT and CDR2 as SNEGSKA (reference sequence). The CDR3: CSASGVAELAKNIQYF. CDR3 nucleotides: TGCAGTGCTAGTGGGGTAGCTGAACTAGCCAAAAACATTCAGTACTTC.

In DNA form, the CDR3 reads TGCAGCGTTTCAGGGGGCAGGGAGGCGGATGAAGCTTTCTTT. Translation: CSVSGGREADEAFF. This chain links TRBV29-1 with TRBJ1-1, with TRBD1 identical over 8 bases. V lost 5 bases and J lost 7; bases outside the gene matches: 12. CDR1 is SQVTM and CDR2 is ANQGSEA in the germline V gene. The CDR3 loop spans 14 amino acids. Together with reference TRBV29-1 and TRBJ1-1, the CDR3 gives the full variable domain: SAVISQKPSRDICQRGTSLTIQCQVDSQVTMMFWYRQQPGQSLTLIATANQGSEATYESGFVIDKFPISRPNLTFSTLTVSNMSPEDSSIYLCSVSGGREADEAFFGQGTRLTVV.

V usage is TRBV9 and J usage is TRBJ2-3, with TRBD2 matching 10 bases. The junction had 6 bases not matched to a gene; V was cut back by 3 bases and J by 2 bases. This CDR3 region has 16 residues. Germline CDR1 reads SGDLS; CDR2 reads YYNGEE. In DNA form, the CDR3 reads TGTGCCAGCAGCGCCCGAGCGGGGGGGATCACAGATACGCAGTATTTT. Protein sequence: CASSARAGGITDTQYF.

This clone was seen only a few times. The V call is TRBV19, the J call TRBJ1-6, with D possibly TRBD1 on 5 matching bases. Per the germline V gene, CDR1 is LNHDA and CDR2 is SQIVND (reference sequence). V lost 4 bases and J lost 7, with 20 bases in between. This CDR3 is 17 amino acids long. The CDR3 protein is CASSNGAGKGMNSPLHF. For the CDR3, the DNA is TGTGCCAGTAGTAATGGGGCAGGGAAAGGCATGAATTCACCCCTCCACTTT.

This chain joins TRBV6-5 and TRBJ1-5; weak D call: TRBD1 (5 bases). The germline CDR1 and CDR2 sequences are MNHEY and SVGAGI. The CDR3 loop spans 14 amino acids. The V end was cut by 6 bases, the J end by 5 bases, with 14 bases between. The CDR3 nucleotides read TGTGCCAGCAGGGTATTAGGGGAGGATCAGCCCCAGCATTTT. Protein sequence: CASRVLGEDQPQHF.

The rearrangement uses TRBV5-1 and TRBJ2-1, with D unresolved. The CDR3 extends over 14 amino acids. CDR1 and CDR2 (germline): SGHRS, YFSETQ. Trimming removed 5 bases at V and 4 bases at J, with 13 bases between. The CDR3 loop is CASRESLGYNEQFF. Written as DNA, the CDR3 is TGCGCCAGCAGAGAGTCCCTTGGTTACAATGAGCAGTTCTTC.

This clone was recorded only once. This chain uses TRBV6-5 with TRBJ2-7; no definite D call. There are 13 residues in the CDR3. Germline loops: CDR1 MNHEY, CDR2 SVGAGI. The ends were cut back, 6 bases at V and 3 bases at J, with 12 bases in the middle. The DNA for the CDR3 is TGTGCCAGCAGCCCAGACACGGACTACGAGCAGTACTTC. Its translation: CASSPDTDYEQYF.

This clone was seen more than once but under ten times. This chain connects TRBV6-5 to TRBJ2-2; TRBD1 matches 7 bases. Germline CDR1 is MNHEY and CDR2 is SVGAGI. Trimming cost V 6 bases and J 4 bases; bases outside gene matches: 5. The CDR3 runs to 14 residues. CDR3 sequence (DNA): TGTGCCAGCAGCTCACAGGGGTCCACCGGGGAGCTGTTTTTT. Translation gives CASSSQGSTGELFF.